This T cell receptor (beta chain) was sequenced for a study of shared clonotypes between healthy human individuals. Study results and limitations: The study drew on few donors, limiting represented genetic and exposure-history diversity.

Germline V lookup: CDR1 LNHDA, CDR2 SQIVND (reference sequence). V lost 3 bases and J 5 bases, leaving 16 bases between the germline ends. The CDR3 has 15 amino acids. Division of CD4+ cells produced a CD45RA+ naive subset and a CD45RA-negative memory subset. Original processing notes: Filtering was not the same, since immunoSEQ gave junction-only sequences without quality scores. Produced via immunoSEQ multiplex PCR; TCRdb's table is partial and in-frame only. The V and J calls and clone size are taken from that table; D and trimming were inferred from the DNA. Among roughly 330,000 clones, approximately 79% were seen once, and the ten largest hold about a tenth. This clone has only a few counts. Its antigen is unidentified.

This chain joins TRBV19 and TRBJ1-2; D uncertain. What was sequenced was memory CD4+ T cells sorted from blood. Subset meaning: CD45RA-negative fraction. The source of this sequence is a man under 40 in good health. The CDR3 DNA is TGTGCCAGTAGTATCGTAACAGCAACTCCTTATGGCTACACCTTC. As protein: CASSIVTATPYGYTF.